This passage covers 25 T cell receptor beta chains from one sample sequenced in a study of control samples from healthy donors and cancer patients. Sequencing used immunoSEQ multiplex PCR; TCRdb keeps in-frame clones, though not all of them. The sample contains tens of thousands of clones, about 94% of which appear only once. The sequencing input was blood. The receptors here all came from a woman aged 45-59 years in good health.

The rearrangement links TRBV7-8 to TRBJ2-3, with TRBD1 matching over 7 bases. This CDR3 is 14 amino acids long. Trimming took 4 bases from V and 6 from J; bases not matched to a gene: 7. CDR1 and CDR2 (germline): SGHVS, FQNEAQ. Written as DNA, the CDR3 is TGTGCCAGCAGCTCATCAGGGGGTCCTGATACGCAGTATTTT. Residues: CASSSSGGPDTQYF.

The V gene is TRBV12-3 or TRBV12-4, the J gene TRBJ1-1; no clear D. The CDR3 spans 13 residues. The germline V and J ends were trimmed by 6 bases and 1 base, with 9 bases remaining between them. CDR3 sequence (DNA): TGTGCCAGCAGCCCTTGGGGGAACACTGAAGCTTTCTTT. Translated: CASSPWGNTEAFF.

This clone was recorded once. This chain connects TRBV7-6 to TRBJ1-5, with 8 nucleotides matching TRBD1. This CDR3 has 12 amino acids. V was pared by 5 bases and J by 8 bases, with 2 bases of the junction left unmatched. The germline V gene encodes CDR1 SGHVS and CDR2 FNYEAQ. The CDR3 sequence is CASSHRGEPQHF. CDR3 DNA: TGTGCCAGCAGCCACAGGGGGGAGCCCCAGCATTTT.

V and J are TRBV6-5 and TRBJ1-2, with D perhaps TRBD1 (5 bases). The germline CDR1 and CDR2 sequences are MNHEY and SVGAGI. CDR3 length: 15 amino acids. V was trimmed by 7 bases and J by 0 bases, leaving 15 bases between them. The CDR3 here is CASTQTGQANYGYTF. The CDR3 coding sequence is TGTGCCAGCACTCAAACAGGCCAAGCTAACTATGGCTACACCTTC.

The chain is built from TRBV4-3 and TRBJ2-7; D not certain. This CDR3 comprises 14 residues. CDR1 and CDR2 from the germline V gene are LGHNA and YSLEER. Trimming pared 0 bases from V and 2 bases from J, leaving 8 bases between. The CDR3 nucleotides are TGCGCCAGCAGCCAAGAGTGGCAGACCTACGAGCAGTACTTC. Its translation: CASSQEWQTYEQYF.

This rearrangement joins TRBV24-1 to TRBJ1-6; 7 bases agree with TRBD1. Germline V gene data show CDR1 as KGHDR and CDR2 as SFDVKD. This CDR3 spans 14 amino acids. The J segment lost 6 bases and the V segment lost 4 bases, leaving 2 bases of the junction unmatched. CDR3 nucleotides: TGTGCCACCAGTGAAGACAGGGCTAATTCACCCCTCCACTTT. It translates to CATSEDRANSPLHF.

CDR3 region: CASSMGADPNYGYTF. The CDR3, as DNA: TGCGCCAGCAGCATGGGGGCCGACCCTAACTATGGCTACACCTTC. The chain joins TRBV4-3 to TRBJ1-2, with D perhaps TRBD1 (6 bases). V was cut by 5 bases and J by 0 bases, with 13 bases left in between. The CDR3 sequence is 15 residues long. CDR1 is LGHNA, CDR2 YSLEER, per germline.

V is TRBV5-1 and J is TRBJ1-1; D unresolved. The V gene's germline CDR1 is SGHRS and CDR2 YFSETQ. The CDR3 runs to 12 residues. V shed 4 bases and J shed 1 base, with 5 bases lying between them. The CDR3 region is CASSTENTEAFF. The CDR3 nucleotides read TGCGCCAGCAGCACCGAGAACACTGAAGCTTTCTTT.

The chain joins TRBV5-1 to TRBJ1-4, with 7 positions matching TRBD1. Looked up from germline, CDR1 is SGHRS and CDR2 is YFSETQ. The J segment lost 0 bases and the V segment lost 1 base, leaving 3 bases of the junction unmatched. CDR3 size: 16 residues. The CDR3 region has the DNA TGCGCCAGCAGCTTGTACAGGGGAGCAACTAATGAAAAACTGTTTTTT. This translates into CASSLYRGATNEKLFF.

The rearrangement links TRBV4-3 to TRBJ1-3; 7 nucleotides align to TRBD1. After removal of 3 bases from V and 1 base from J, the junction contained 6 bases not matched to a gene. Germline V lookup: CDR1 LGHNA, CDR2 YSLEER. This CDR3 spans 16 amino acids. The CDR3 loop reads CASSQVQGLSGNTIYF. In DNA, the CDR3 is TGCGCCAGCAGCCAGGTACAGGGGTTGTCTGGAAACACCATATATTTT.

The rearrangement uses TRBV2 and TRBJ2-7; D gene uncertain. This CDR3 has 10 amino acids. The V gene lost 6 bases and the J gene lost 5 bases, with 5 bases spanning the gap. Germline CDR1 is SNHLY and CDR2 is FYNNEI. CDR3 in DNA: TGTGCCAGCAGCTACAACGAGCAGTACTTC. It translates to CASSYNEQYF.

A single count supports this clone. The gene calls are TRBV27 and TRBJ2-5; D is possibly TRBD2 (5 bases). Trimming shortened V by 2 bases and J by 5 bases, and 18 bases separated the two germline ends. The CDR3 extends over 16 amino acids. The V gene's germline CDR1 is MNHEY and CDR2 SMNVEV (reference sequence). For the CDR3, the DNA is TGTGCCAGCAGTTTAACGGGGTACGACGCCGGGGAGACCCAGTACTTC. Translation: CASSLTGYDAGETQYF.

J is TRBJ1-6 and V is TRBV10-3; D is uncertain. The germline CDR1 and CDR2 sequences are ENHRY and SYGVKD. The CDR3 runs to 15 residues. The ends were cut back, 4 bases at V and 6 bases at J, with 13 bases in the middle. The CDR3 here is CAISAMEGSNSPLHF. CDR3 DNA: TGTGCCATCAGTGCGATGGAAGGGAGTAATTCACCCCTCCACTTT.

The chain carries TRBV28 and TRBJ2-7; TRBD1 aligns across 7 bases. Trimming at V came to 5 bases and at J to 6 bases, leaving 13 bases not matched to a gene. CDR1 is MDHEN and CDR2 is SYDVKM in the germline V gene. This CDR3 contains 15 residues. The CDR3 DNA sequence: TGTGCCAGCAGTGCACTACTCGGACAGGCCTCCGAGCAGTACTTC. Amino acid sequence: CASSALLGQASEQYF.

The genes are TRBV5-1 and TRBJ1-6; no firm D call. The CDR3 length is 13 residues. V lost 6 bases and J lost 7, with 11 bases in between. Germline assignment: CDR1 SGHRS and CDR2 YFSETQ. CDR3 nucleotide sequence: TGCGCCAGCAAATTAGGGAGCAATTCACCCCTCCACTTT. The encoded protein is CASKLGSNSPLHF.

V and J are TRBV9 and TRBJ1-2, with a possible D match to TRBD1 (5 bases). This CDR3 spans 15 amino acids. The germline CDR1 and CDR2 sequences are SGDLS and YYNGEE. The ends were cut back, 3 bases at V and 6 bases at J, with 18 bases in the middle. Written as DNA, the CDR3 is TGTGCCAGCAGCGCCCCGACCGGACGAGGGGATGGCTACACCTTC. Translated, it gives CASSAPTGRGDGYTF.

The CDR3 reads CASSLGPIVAGVGELFF. As DNA, the CDR3 is TGTGCCAGCAGCTTAGGGCCCATAGTAGCGGGGGTCGGGGAGCTGTTTTTT. The chain is built from TRBV7-2 and TRBJ2-2; 9 bases align to TRBD2. This CDR3 contains 17 residues. J lost 7 bases, V lost 1 base, and 10 bases had no gene match. CDR1 and CDR2 from the germline V gene are SGHTA and FQGNSA.

The chain carries TRBV14 and TRBJ2-7; either TRBD1 or TRBD2 may supply D (6 bases each). V was trimmed by 5 bases and J by 8 bases, leaving 13 bases between them. Germline V CDR1 and CDR2: SGHDN, FVKESK. This CDR3 region has 12 residues. The CDR3 is CASSGGGRKQYF. The CDR3 coding sequence is TGTGCCAGCAGCGGAGGGGGTCGGAAGCAGTACTTC.

This clone was counted a few times. This rearrangement joins TRBV9 to TRBJ1-2, with D possibly being TRBD1 (5 bases). Germline V lookup: CDR1 SGDLS, CDR2 YYNGEE. V was clipped by 0 bases and J by 8 bases, with 17 bases between them. The CDR3 contains 15 residues. In DNA form, the CDR3 reads TGTGCCAGCAGCGTAGATGGCAGGGCGGCGGGGGGCTACACCTTC. Protein product: CASSVDGRAAGGYTF.

The chain links TRBV5-1 to TRBJ1-2, with D perhaps TRBD1 (5 bases). The germline CDR1 and CDR2 sequences are SGHRS and YFSETQ. This CDR3 region has 15 residues. Trimming removed 0 bases from V and 0 bases from J, with 9 bases in between. DNA of the CDR3: TGCGCCAGCAGCTTGGGACAGAACTCTAACTATGGCTACACCTTC. Translated: CASSLGQNSNYGYTF.

The rearrangement links TRBV9 to TRBJ1-6, with D possibly being TRBD1 (6 bases). Germline CDR1 and CDR2: SGDLS and YYNGEE. With 3 bases removed from V and 7 bases from J, the gap between germline ends came to 14 bases. The CDR3 spans 15 residues. CDR3 protein: CASSEGGLPNSPLHF. The CDR3 DNA is TGTGCCAGCAGCGAGGGGGGACTCCCCAATTCACCCCTCCACTTT.

This chain connects TRBV9 to TRBJ2-1; D gene uncertain. Germline values: CDR1 SGDLS, CDR2 YYNGEE. CDR3 length: 12 amino acids. Between the trimmed V and J ends, which lost 4 bases and 8 bases, there was a span of 10 bases. In DNA form, the CDR3 reads TGTGCCAGCAGCCGACCCCCATATGAGCAGTTCTTC. Amino acid sequence: CASSRPPYEQFF.

This clone was found once. The V gene is TRBV9, the J gene TRBJ2-7; 8 bases are shared with TRBD1. Germline CDR1 SGDLS, CDR2 YYNGEE. V dropped 0 bases and J dropped 7; count of bases not matched to a gene: 9. This CDR3 is built from 15 residues. The CDR3 coding sequence is TGTGCCAGCAGCGTAGCGGCAGGGGGCATTGGGGAGCAGTACTTC. Translation: CASSVAAGGIGEQYF.

V is TRBV19 and J is TRBJ2-1; D not certain. Per the germline V gene, CDR1 is LNHDA and CDR2 is SQIVND (reference sequence). Between the trimmed V and J ends, which lost 1 base and 6 bases, there was a span of 7 bases. The CDR3 runs to 13 residues. The CDR3 DNA is TGTGCCAGTAGTATAGGGGCTGGCAATGAGCAGTTCTTC. Protein: CASSIGAGNEQFF.

The chain uses TRBV2 and TRBJ2-7; D gene ambiguous. V was pared by 8 bases and J by 2 bases, with 10 bases between. The CDR3 covers 12 residues. In germline, CDR1 is SNHLY, CDR2 FYNNEI. CDR3 sequence reads: CASDGQAYEQYF. The CDR3 DNA reads as TGTGCCAGCGATGGGCAGGCCTACGAGCAGTACTTC. Based on the CDR3 plus reference TRBV2 and TRBJ2-7, the full variable domain is EPEVTQTPSHQVTQMGQEVILRCVPISNHLYFYWYRQILGQKVEFLVSFYNNEISEKSEIFDDQFSVERPDGSNFTLKIRSTKLEDSAMYFCASDGQAYEQYFGPGTRLTVT.